The present T cell receptor (beta chain) was sequenced within a study of blood T cell repertoires in COVID-19. Between the trimmed V and J ends, which lost 3 bases and 1 base, there was a span of 12 bases. The germline V gene has CDR1 SQVTM and CDR2 ANQGSEA. This CDR3 is 14 amino acids long. The repertoire was sequenced with immunoSEQ multiplex PCR; TCRdb's copy has only in-frame clones and lacks some. The sample consists of 65,000 to 80,000 clones, about 90% of them appearing once. This sequence originates from a human donor in a cohort sampled during active COVID-19. Input material: peripheral blood. This chain uses TRBV29-1 with TRBJ1-2; D possibly corresponds to TRBD1 (6 bases). CDR3 coding DNA: TGCAGCGTTGAGGTCAGGGGTGTTAACTATGGCTACACCTTC. Residues: CSVEVRGVNYGYTF.